The clone carrying this T cell receptor beta chain was detected only a few times. The data stem from a study of cytomegalovirus exposure and HLA in healthy donors. The CDR3 runs to 12 residues. CDR1 is GTSNPN, CDR2 SVGIG, per germline (reference sequence). A multiplex PCR was run with 60 Vbeta primers and 13 Jbeta primers. Clones were read by immunoSEQ multiplex PCR, and TCRdb kept only the in-frame ones, dropping some. Of around 75,000 clones in the sample, more than 75% are singletons; the top ten hold nearly 3.5%. Material for sequencing was PBMCs. The genes are TRBV30 and TRBJ2-5, with 11 bases that match TRBD1. The J call may be mistaken, given a closer DNA end match to TRBJ2-7. This receptor was obtained from a man in his forties or fifties in good health and CMV-seronegative. CDR3 protein: CAWGQGAYEQYF. The CDR3 DNA follows: TGTGCCTGGGGACAGGGGGCTTACGAGCAGTACTTC.